Sequencing of this TCR beta chain was carried out in a study of somatic mutations in cytotoxic T cells in rheumatoid arthritis. The protocol was immunoSEQ multiplex PCR, while the TCRdb copy is restricted to in-frame clones and leaves out a portion. This sample has 15,000 or so clones, with approximately 84% found just once. Sequencing was done on a sample of CD8+ T cells sorted from blood. The TCR sequence derives from an adult with rheumatoid arthritis.

CDR3 DNA sequence: TGTGCCAGCAGTTACTTTATGTCTGGAAACACCATATATTTT. Translated: CASSYFMSGNTIYF. The chain uses TRBV2 and TRBJ1-3; no definite D call. This CDR3 has 14 residues. Between the trimmed V and J ends, which lost 5 bases and 1 base, there was a span of 9 bases. Germline V gene lookup returns CDR1 SNHLY and CDR2 FYNNEI. The full variable domain, in which reference TRBV2 and TRBJ1-3 provide the parts outside the CDR3, is EPEVTQTPSHQVTQMGQEVILRCVPISNHLYFYWYRQILGQKVEFLVSFYNNEISEKSEIFDDQFSVERPDGSNFTLKIRSTKLEDSAMYFCASSYFMSGNTIYFGEGSWLTVV.